This T cell receptor beta chain was sequenced for a study of T cell repertoires in cytomegalovirus infection. This clonotype has just a few counts. The antigen is unknown. The CDR3 sequence is 18 residues long. The germline V gene has CDR1 LGHNA and CDR2 YSLEER. The ends lost 0 bases at V and 0 bases at J; junction bases unmatched: 9. MiXCR, run by TCRdb on the reads, gives a single entry per CDR3 protein. The sample shows more than 35,000 distinct CDR3 sequences, about 54% of them seen only once. The chain couples TRBV4-3 to TRBJ1-1, with 8 bases identical to TRBD1. Specimen: CD8+ T cells from cultured PBMCs, collected from culture after CMV antigen stimulation. This TCR was recovered from a human donor in good health (CMV status not recorded). Some clones in this sample may be carry-over from other donors' samples. The CDR3: CASSQDLGQGLVNTEAFF. The CDR3 DNA is TGCGCCAGCAGCCAAGACCTCGGACAGGGACTCGTGAACACTGAAGCTTTCTTT.